These T cell receptor beta chains were read from a single sample in a study of blood T cell repertoires in COVID-19. TCRdb's table, derived via immunoSEQ multiplex PCR, lists solely in-frame clones and lacks some. The data show approximately 160,000 clones, with about 85% seen just once and 1.2% held by the top ten. Sequencing input: peripheral blood. The receptors derive from a man between 60 and 75 years old who had recovered from COVID-19. The CDR3 runs from the conserved cysteine through the conserved F or W. D genes are given only for firm matches. Only part of the rows carry a size: once, few, many, or a class if the clone is expanded.

NA,TRBV11-2,TRBD1,CASSTGTARSIPLHF
NA,TRBV3-1/TRBV3-2,NA,CASSQSTVYEQYF
NA,TRBV7-9,NA,CASSLLSGNEKLFF
NA,TRBV24-1,NA,CATSDSTDSSGNTIYF
NA,TRBV25-1,NA,CASSDREATVYEQYF
once,TRBV9,NA,CASSVAGNYGYTF
NA,TRBV11-3,NA,CASSFKGNEQFF
NA,TRBV7-6,NA,CASSPRRGTGYEQYF
NA,TRBV6-6,NA,CASSYQTNTGELFF
few,TRBV6-2/TRBV6-3,NA,CASSYGGEEEKLFF
NA,TRBV18,NA,CASSPFLSSYNEQFF
NA,TRBV7-2,NA,CASSTTANMNTEAFF
NA,TRBV9,NA,CASSVARELWSRLSYGYTF
NA,TRBV11-3,NA,CASSLEGTPNSIQYF
NA,TRBV6-6,TRBD1,CASSYGTGGTDTQYF
NA,TRBV9,TRBD1,CASSVAQGVGETEAFF
once,TRBV12-3/TRBV12-4,NA,CASDRTAGQPQHF
once,TRBV19,TRBD1,CASLRQGMNTEAFF
few,TRBV3-1/TRBV3-2,TRBD1,CASSPGQGQPPQHF
NA,TRBV12-5,TRBD1,CASGWTGNTEAFF
NA,TRBV7-3,TRBD2,CASSLLAGGPQETQYF
NA,TRBV3-1/TRBV3-2,NA,CASSFQDNYGYTF
NA,TRBV5-5,TRBD2,CASSLRSGGVTYEQYF
NA,TRBV15,TRBD1,CATSRGQGDEKLFF
NA,TRBV19,NA,CASSMRGYNQPQHF